This record covers a single TCR beta chain. The antigen is unknown. CDR1 SNHLY and CDR2 FYNNEI come from the germline V gene. The CDR3 spans 11 residues. Trimming took 3 bases from V and 3 from J, leaving 2 bases between them. This entry belongs to a study of T cell responses to AZD1222 COVID-19 vaccine. General study points: No repertoire was sampled before or during the peak T cell response, only after it.

Clones were sequenced by immunoSEQ multiplex PCR, and TCRdb holds only the in-frame ones, with some missing. Here the sample spans some 120,000 clones, about 90% being singletons. The TCR originated in an adult who received the AZD1222 COVID-19 vaccine. The specimen was peripheral blood, collected 28 days after the second AZD1222 dose. V and J are TRBV2 and TRBJ1-1; the D is unclear. In DNA, the CDR3 is TGTGCCAGCAGTGATTACACTGAAGCTTTCTTT. It encodes CASSDYTEAFF.